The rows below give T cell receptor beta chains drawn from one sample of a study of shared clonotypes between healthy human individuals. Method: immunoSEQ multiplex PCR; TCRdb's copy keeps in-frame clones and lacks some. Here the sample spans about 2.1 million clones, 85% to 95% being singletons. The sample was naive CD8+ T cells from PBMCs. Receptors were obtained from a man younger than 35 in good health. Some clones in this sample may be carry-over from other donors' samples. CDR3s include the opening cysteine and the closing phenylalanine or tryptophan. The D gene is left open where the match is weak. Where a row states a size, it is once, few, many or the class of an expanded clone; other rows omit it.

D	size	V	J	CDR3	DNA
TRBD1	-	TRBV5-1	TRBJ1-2	CASSFRDRGSAYGYTF	TGCGCCAGCAGCTTCCGGGACAGGGGTTCCGCATATGGCTACACCTTC
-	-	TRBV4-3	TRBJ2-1	CASSQDSPYSYNEQFF	TGCGCCAGCAGCCAGGACAGCCCCTACTCCTACAATGAGCAGTTCTTC
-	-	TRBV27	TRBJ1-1	CASSLSGETEAFF	TGTGCCAGCAGTTTATCTGGGGAGACTGAAGCTTTCTTT
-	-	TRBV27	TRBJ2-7	CASSHGLFYEQYF	TGTGCCAGCAGCCATGGACTCTTCTACGAGCAGTACTTC
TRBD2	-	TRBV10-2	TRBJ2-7	CASSEELAFSYEQYF	TGCGCCAGCAGTGAGGAACTAGCGTTCTCCTACGAGCAGTACTTC
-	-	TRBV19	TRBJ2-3	CASSTTPWSTDTQYF	TGTGCCAGTAGTACCACGCCTTGGAGCACAGATACGCAGTATTTT
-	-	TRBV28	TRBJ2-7	CASSLGPTWEQYF	TGTGCCAGCAGCCTAGGCCCTACCTGGGAGCAGTACTTC
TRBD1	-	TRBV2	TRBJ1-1	CASSEAGTGGFAEAFF	TGTGCCAGCAGTGAAGCAGGGACAGGGGGTTTCGCTGAAGCTTTCTTT
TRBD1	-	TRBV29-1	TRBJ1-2	CSVKSSTGEGYTF	TGCAGCGTTAAATCAAGTACAGGGGAAGGCTACACCTTC
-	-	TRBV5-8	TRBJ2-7	CASSYHYEQYF	TGTGCCAGCAGTTATCACTACGAGCAGTACTTC
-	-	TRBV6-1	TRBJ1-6	CASSEYMPGDNSPLHF	TGTGCCAGCAGTGAATACATGCCTGGGGATAATTCACCCCTCCACTTT
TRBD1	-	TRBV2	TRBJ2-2	CASSPDRANTGELFF	TGTGCCAGCAGTCCCGACAGGGCCAACACCGGGGAGCTGTTTTTT
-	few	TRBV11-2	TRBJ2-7	CASSLRDPYEQYF	TGTGCCAGCAGCTTGCGGGACCCCTACGAGCAGTACTTC
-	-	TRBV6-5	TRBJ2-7	CASSYWGGLSYEQYF	TGTGCCAGCAGTTACTGGGGGGGCCTCTCCTACGAGCAGTACTTC
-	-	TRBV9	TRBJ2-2	CASSVLGGSGELFF	TGTGCCAGCAGCGTATTGGGGGGCTCCGGGGAGCTGTTTTTT
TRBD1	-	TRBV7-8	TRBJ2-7	CASSRRDRAYEQYF	TGTGCCAGCAGCCGCCGGGACAGGGCCTACGAGCAGTACTTC
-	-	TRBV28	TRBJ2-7	CASSFVLGDEQYF	TGTGCCAGCAGTTTTGTTTTGGGGGACGAGCAGTACTTC
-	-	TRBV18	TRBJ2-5	CASSPTWEETQYF	TGTGCCAGCTCACCGACCTGGGAAGAGACCCAGTACTTC
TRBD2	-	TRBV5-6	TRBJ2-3	CASSSTAGVVWGTDTQYF	TGTGCCAGCAGCTCCACAGCGGGAGTGGTATGGGGCACAGATACGCAGTATTTT
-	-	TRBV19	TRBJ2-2	CASSPKTGPNTGELFF	TGTGCCAGTAGTCCGAAGACAGGTCCGAACACCGGGGAGCTGTTTTTT
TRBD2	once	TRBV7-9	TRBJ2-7	CASSPRLAGGPLVHEQYF	TGTGCCAGCAGCCCGAGACTAGCGGGAGGGCCTTTGGTCCACGAGCAGTACTTC
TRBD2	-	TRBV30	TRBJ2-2	CAWSVLPLAGGGTGELFF	TGTGCCTGGAGTGTACTCCCTTTAGCGGGAGGTGGGACCGGGGAGCTGTTTTTT
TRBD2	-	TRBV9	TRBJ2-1	CASSRLKLAGDEQFF	TGTGCCAGCAGCCGGTTAAAGTTGGCGGGAGATGAGCAGTTCTTC
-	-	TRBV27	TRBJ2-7	CASSLVDGTKDEQYF	TGTGCCAGCAGTTTGGTGGACGGAACCAAAGACGAGCAGTACTTC
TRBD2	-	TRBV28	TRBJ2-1	CASRPSTSGLPGNEQFF	TGTGCCAGCAGGCCATCTACTAGCGGCCTCCCGGGAAATGAGCAGTTCTTC
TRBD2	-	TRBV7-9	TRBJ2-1	CASSAGTSGSDEQFF	TGTGCCAGCAGCGCCGGGACTAGCGGGAGTGATGAGCAGTTCTTC
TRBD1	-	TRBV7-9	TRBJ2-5	CASSLAQGAQETQYF	TGTGCCAGCAGCTTAGCCCAGGGGGCGCAGGAGACCCAGTACTTC
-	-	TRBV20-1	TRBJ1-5	CSAGGRPQHF	TGCAGTGCTGGGGGACGGCCCCAGCATTTT
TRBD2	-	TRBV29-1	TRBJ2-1	CSVWTSDYNEQFF	TGCAGCGTCTGGACTAGCGATTACAATGAGCAGTTCTTC
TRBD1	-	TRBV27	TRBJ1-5	CASSSGQGSNQPQHF	TGTGCCAGCAGTTCCGGACAGGGTAGCAATCAGCCCCAGCATTTT
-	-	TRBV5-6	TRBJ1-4	CASSLAGEIATNEKLFF	TGTGCCAGCAGCCTCGCAGGGGAGATTGCAACTAATGAAAAACTGTTTTTT
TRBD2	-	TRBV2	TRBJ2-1	CASSEASGIYNEQFF	TGTGCCAGCAGTGAGGCTAGCGGGATTTACAATGAGCAGTTCTTC
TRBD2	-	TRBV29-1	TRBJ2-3	CSVEASGQYTDTQYF	TGCAGCGTTGAAGCTAGCGGGCAATACACAGATACGCAGTATTTT
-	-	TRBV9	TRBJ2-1	CASSVDIGVNEQFF	TGTGCCAGCAGCGTCGATATAGGGGTCAATGAGCAGTTCTTC
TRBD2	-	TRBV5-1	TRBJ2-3	CASSREGAGRVADTQYF	TGCGCCAGCAGCCGGGAGGGAGCGGGACGGGTCGCAGATACGCAGTATTTT
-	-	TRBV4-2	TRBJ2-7	CASSQERVTWYEQYF	TGTGCCAGCAGCCAAGAAAGGGTTACTTGGTACGAGCAGTACTTC
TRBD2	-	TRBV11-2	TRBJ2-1	CASTPPGPGGNEQFF	TGTGCCAGCACCCCTCCGGGACCGGGAGGAAATGAGCAGTTCTTC
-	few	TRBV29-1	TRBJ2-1	CSVVTVYNEQFF	TGCAGCGTTGTGACTGTCTACAATGAGCAGTTCTTC
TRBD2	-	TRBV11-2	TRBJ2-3	CASSLGGRALDTQYF	TGTGCCAGCAGCTTAGGCGGGAGGGCCTTAGATACGCAGTATTTT
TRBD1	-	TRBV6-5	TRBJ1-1	CASSSRDRVNTEAFF	TGTGCCAGCAGTTCACGAGACAGGGTGAACACTGAAGCTTTCTTT
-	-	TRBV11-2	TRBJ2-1	CASSLGSQISYNEQFF	TGTGCCAGCAGCTTAGGATCACAGATCTCCTACAATGAGCAGTTCTTC
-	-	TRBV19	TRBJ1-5	CASRGHGNQPQHF	TGTGCCAGTAGAGGGCACGGCAATCAGCCCCAGCATTTT
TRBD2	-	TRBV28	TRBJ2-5	CASSPWTSASRGETQYF	TGTGCCAGCAGTCCCTGGACTAGCGCCTCGAGGGGGGAGACCCAGTACTTC
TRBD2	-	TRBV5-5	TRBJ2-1	CASSPLVWGGGRYNEQFF	TGTGCCAGCAGCCCCCTGGTTTGGGGTGGCGGGAGATACAATGAGCAGTTCTTC
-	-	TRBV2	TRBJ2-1	CASSEKTGGFF	TGTGCCAGCAGTGAGAAGACAGGTGGGTTCTTC
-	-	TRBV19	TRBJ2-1	CASSALLARNEQFF	TGTGCCAGTAGTGCCCTACTAGCACGCAATGAGCAGTTCTTC
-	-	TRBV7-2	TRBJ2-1	CASSPRGPPTFF	TGTGCCAGCAGTCCTAGAGGACCCCCGACGTTCTTC